These T cell receptor beta chains were read from a single sample in a study of T-cell reconstitution after alpha-beta-depleted transplantation in children. TCRdb processed the PCR reads anew with MiXCR; each CDR3 protein has one entry. The data contain over 300,000 distinct CDR3 sequences, 10% of them singletons. The sample was PBMCs from the stem cell graft donor, taken from the stem cell graft. The source of these receptors is a human donor who donated a stem cell graft to a child with acute lymphoblastic leukemia. Both conserved end residues are part of each CDR3. D genes are given only for firm matches. Expanded clones get a size class; other rows say once, few or many, or leave the size out.

DNA	CDR3	D	V	J	size
TGTGCCACCAGTGACGTGGCTGCGAATGAGCAGTTCTTC	CATSDVAANEQFF	.	TRBV24-1	TRBJ2-1	.
TGTGCCAGCTCACCACTAGCGGGAGGGCAAACATCGAACACCGGGGAGCTGTTTTTT	CASSPLAGGQTSNTGELFF	TRBD2	TRBV18	TRBJ2-2	.
TGCAGTGCTCAGACAGGGGGGGCTAATTCACCCCTCCACTTT	CSAQTGGANSPLHF	TRBD1	TRBV20-1	TRBJ1-6	.
TGCGCCAGCAGCTTGGCCGGTCAGCTACCGAATGGAGAGACCCAGTACTTC	CASSLAGQLPNGETQYF	.	TRBV5-1	TRBJ2-5	.
TGTGCCAGCAGCAAAGGGACTCCCCTCTCCTACGAGCAGTACTTC	CASSKGTPLSYEQYF	.	TRBV9	TRBJ2-7	.
TGCAGTGCTAGAGACGCTTCCTACGAGCAGTACTTC	CSARDASYEQYF	.	TRBV20-1	TRBJ2-7	many
TGTGCCAGCAGCTCCCCAGGGGGATACACCGGGGAGCTGTTTTTT	CASSSPGGYTGELFF	TRBD1	TRBV11-2	TRBJ2-2	.
TGCGCCAGCAGCCAAGATCTCGCCCTAGCGGGAGTAGCAGATACGCAGTATTTT	CASSQDLALAGVADTQYF	TRBD2	TRBV4-1	TRBJ2-3	.
TGCGCCAGCAGCCCCATGTCAAGGGATGGTGAGCAGTTCTTC	CASSPMSRDGEQFF	.	TRBV5-1	TRBJ2-1	.
TGTGCCAGCAGCTCGGACAGGGCGAAGCAGTACTTC	CASSSDRAKQYF	TRBD1	TRBV7-6	TRBJ2-7	.
TGTGCCAGCAGTAGATCGGAATCGAACTACGAGCAGTACTTC	CASSRSESNYEQYF	.	TRBV5-5	TRBJ2-7	.
TGTGCCAGCAGTCCACGAGCGGGAGGGGAGGATACGCAGTATTTT	CASSPRAGGEDTQYF	TRBD2	TRBV6-1	TRBJ2-3	few
TGTGCCAGCGACAGGGGGCTAAACAATGAGCAGTTCTTC	CASDRGLNNEQFF	TRBD1	TRBV12-3/TRBV12-4	TRBJ2-1	.
TGTGCCAGCAGCTTAGTAGCTAGCGGGTCCTCCTACGAGCAGTACTTC	CASSLVASGSSYEQYF	TRBD2	TRBV7-9	TRBJ2-7	.
TGCGCCAGCAGCCAGGCACGCGGCTACGAGCAGTACTTC	CASSQARGYEQYF	.	TRBV4-3	TRBJ2-7	.
TGTGCCAGCAGTAAGACTGGGTCCTACGAGCAGTACTTC	CASSKTGSYEQYF	.	TRBV12-3/TRBV12-4	TRBJ2-7	.
TGTGCCACCAGTGACGGGGGCATGTCAGGAGAGACCCAGTACTTC	CATSDGGMSGETQYF	.	TRBV24-1	TRBJ2-5	many
TGCGCCAGCAGACCGACATGGGTCGCAGATACGCAGTATTTT	CASRPTWVADTQYF	.	TRBV4-3	TRBJ2-3	few
TGTGCCATCAGTGAGACAGGGCATGGTCAAGAGACCCAGTACTTC	CAISETGHGQETQYF	.	TRBV10-3	TRBJ2-5	few
TGTGCCAGCAGTGAAACCGGCCTAGCGGGCCCCCGGGTGTACGAGCAGTACTTC	CASSETGLAGPRVYEQYF	TRBD2	TRBV2	TRBJ2-7	.
TGTGCCAGCAGTTACTCGAGACCCGGCGGCGGGGCAACCACTGAATCTTTCTTT	CASSYSRPGGGATTESFF	.	TRBV6-5	TRBJ1-1	.
TGTGCCACCAGCAGAGGGGGAAGGACCCCGAACACCGGGGAGCTGTTTTTT	CATSRGGRTPNTGELFF	.	TRBV15	TRBJ2-2	.
TGCGCCAGCAGCCAAGGGGCCCCGGGACAGGGCTCCTACGAGCAGTACTTC	CASSQGAPGQGSYEQYF	TRBD1	TRBV4-1	TRBJ2-7	few
TGTGCCAGCAGCTGGCGCAGGGTCTCTGGGGCCAACGTCCTGACTTTC	CASSWRRVSGANVLTF	.	TRBV5-5	TRBJ2-6	.
TGTGCCAGCTCACCACAACTAGCCAAAAACATTCAGTACTTC	CASSPQLAKNIQYF	.	TRBV18	TRBJ2-4	.
TGTGCCAGTAGTCCGACTGCAAGCTCCTACAATGAGCAGTTCTTC	CASSPTASSYNEQFF	.	TRBV19	TRBJ2-1	.
TGTGCCAGCAGCCGCGGCAGGGCGGCCTACGAGCAGTACTTC	CASSRGRAAYEQYF	.	TRBV6-1	TRBJ2-7	.
TGCGCCAGCAGCCATCTCCAGGGTGAGCAGTACTTC	CASSHLQGEQYF	.	TRBV4-1	TRBJ2-7	few
TGCGCCAGCAGCTTGGCCCTTGGGCTAGCGGGCAATGAGCAGTTCTTC	CASSLALGLAGNEQFF	TRBD2	TRBV5-1	TRBJ2-1	many
TGTGCCAGCAGTTACTCCGGGGGGCCCTACTCCTACGAGCAGTACTTC	CASSYSGGPYSYEQYF	.	TRBV6-5	TRBJ2-7	few
TGTGCCAGCAGCTTCCCTAGCGGGTTGGTAGATACGCAGTATTTT	CASSFPSGLVDTQYF	TRBD2	TRBV13	TRBJ2-3	.
TGTGCCAGCAGCCTGAGCCCTGGCGGGAGGGCCTCAGATACGCAGTATTTT	CASSLSPGGRASDTQYF	TRBD2	TRBV9	TRBJ2-3	.
TGCAGTGCGAGAGAAGTGGTCTCGGGTGAGCAGTACTTC	CSAREVVSGEQYF	.	TRBV20-1	TRBJ2-7	.
TGTGCCAGCAGCGTAGCTTACCGCCGCCAGGGCTACACCTTC	CASSVAYRRQGYTF	.	TRBV7-9	TRBJ1-2	few
TGTGCCAGCTCACCAGAACAGCTGAACACTGAAGCTTTCTTT	CASSPEQLNTEAFF	.	TRBV18	TRBJ1-1	few
TGCGCCAGCAGCCAAGTATGGGGGGCATTAGCTTTCTTT	CASSQVWGALAFF	.	TRBV4-3	TRBJ1-1	.
TGCAGTGCTAGAGGGATCGGCGGGAGACACGGGGCCACAGATACGCAGTATTTT	CSARGIGGRHGATDTQYF	TRBD2	TRBV20-1	TRBJ2-3	.
TGCGCCAGCAGATTTCGGGACAGCGAAGCTTTCTTT	CASRFRDSEAFF	TRBD1	TRBV5-1	TRBJ1-1	few
TGCAGTGCTGCGTCACGGGAGAGGTCAGATACGCAGTATTTT	CSAASRERSDTQYF	.	TRBV20-1	TRBJ2-3	few
TGCGCCAGCAGCCACAGGCTAGGAGACTACAATGAGCAGTTCTTC	CASSHRLGDYNEQFF	.	TRBV4-3	TRBJ2-1	few
TGTGCCAGCAGCTTATTAGGGATAGCGGGAGAGAGGGTGGACACAGATACGCAGTATTTT	CASSLLGIAGERVDTDTQYF	TRBD2	TRBV7-3	TRBJ2-3	few
TGTGCCAGCAGTAGGGGACAGGGAAGAGGTTTCCATGAGCAGTTCTTC	CASSRGQGRGFHEQFF	TRBD1	TRBV6-5	TRBJ2-1	.
TGTGCCAGCAGTCCTCAACAGGGGTGGGGGTCTTTCTTT	CASSPQQGWGSFF	TRBD1	TRBV27	TRBJ1-1	.
TGTGCCAGCAGCTTAGGGGCGGACAATTCTGAGTACTTC	CASSLGADNSEYF	.	TRBV7-2	TRBJ2-7	medium-sized
TGCGCCAGCAGCGAGCGGGGCCTTCGCACCGGGGAGCTGTTTTTT	CASSERGLRTGELFF	TRBD2	TRBV5-1	TRBJ2-2	many
TGTGCCAGCCACGGGGACAGGGCCTACGAGCAGTACTTC	CASHGDRAYEQYF	TRBD1	TRBV28	TRBJ2-7	many
TGTGCCAGCAGCCAGAACAGGGGGGGGCTGAACACCGGGGAGCTGTTTTTT	CASSQNRGGLNTGELFF	.	TRBV7-2	TRBJ2-2	.
TGTGCCAGCAGCCCACAGAGTCGTCCCGGGGAGCTGTTTTTT	CASSPQSRPGELFF	.	TRBV7-6	TRBJ2-2	many
TGTGCCAGCAGCGGTTCAGGGTTCGAGACCCAGTACTTC	CASSGSGFETQYF	.	TRBV12-3/TRBV12-4	TRBJ2-5	few
TGTGCCAGCAGCTTATCTACAGCAGGGGGCAGTGAGCAGTACTTC	CASSLSTAGGSEQYF	TRBD1	TRBV7-9	TRBJ2-7	.
TGTGCCACCAGCCAGGCCAGGGTTCCTGGGGCCAACGTCCTGACTTTC	CATSQARVPGANVLTF	.	TRBV15	TRBJ2-6	few
TGTGCCAGCAGTTTAACGGCCTCCCGCAATCAGCCCCAGCATTTT	CASSLTASRNQPQHF	.	TRBV28	TRBJ1-5	many
TGTGCCAGCAGCCTAAGACTAGCGGGACGAACTGGCCCAGATACGCAGTATTTT	CASSLRLAGRTGPDTQYF	TRBD2	TRBV11-2	TRBJ2-3	.
TGTGCCATCAGTGGCCCAACAGGGTCAGGCGAGCAGTACTTC	CAISGPTGSGEQYF	.	TRBV10-3	TRBJ2-7	once
TGTGCCAGCAGTTCAGCCACCTCCAGTGAGACCCAGTACTTC	CASSSATSSETQYF	.	TRBV12-3/TRBV12-4	TRBJ2-5	.
TGTGCCAGCAGCTACACCCTGGGCACAGATACGCAGTATTTT	CASSYTLGTDTQYF	.	TRBV7-9	TRBJ2-3	few
TGCAGTGCTAGAATAGGGATCAGCTCCTATAATTCACCCCTCCACTTT	CSARIGISSYNSPLHF	.	TRBV20-1	TRBJ1-6	.